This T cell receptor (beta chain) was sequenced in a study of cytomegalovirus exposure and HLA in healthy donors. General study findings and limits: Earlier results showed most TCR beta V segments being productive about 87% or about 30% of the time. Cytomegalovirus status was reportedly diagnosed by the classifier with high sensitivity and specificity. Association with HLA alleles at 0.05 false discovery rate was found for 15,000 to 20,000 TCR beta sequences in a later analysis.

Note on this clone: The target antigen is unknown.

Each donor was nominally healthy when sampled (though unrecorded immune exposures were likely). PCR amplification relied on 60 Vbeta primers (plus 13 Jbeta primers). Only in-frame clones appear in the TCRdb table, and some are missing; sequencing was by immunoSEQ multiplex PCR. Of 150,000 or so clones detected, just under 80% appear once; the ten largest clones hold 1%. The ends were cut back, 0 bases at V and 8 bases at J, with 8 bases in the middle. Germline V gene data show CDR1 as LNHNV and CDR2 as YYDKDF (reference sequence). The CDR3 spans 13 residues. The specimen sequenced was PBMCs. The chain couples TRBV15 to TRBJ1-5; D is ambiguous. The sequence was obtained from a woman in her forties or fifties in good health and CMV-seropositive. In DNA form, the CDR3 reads TGTGCCACCAGCAGAGATCCGCCGGAGCCCCAGCATTTT. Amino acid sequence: CATSRDPPEPQHF.